The rows below give T cell receptor beta chains drawn from one sample of a study of cytomegalovirus exposure and HLA in healthy donors. TCRdb keeps only in-frame clones here, not all; method: immunoSEQ multiplex PCR. The data show around 140,000 clones, about 86% seen once. The sequencing input was PBMCs. The receptors were gathered from a woman in her thirties in good health and CMV-seronegative. Each CDR3 is given with its conserved first and last residue. D genes are given only for firm matches. Size tells how often a clone was seen (once, few, many) or the class of an expanded clone, and some rows leave it out.

>-|-|TRBV7-9|TRBJ2-7
CASSFGRGELYEQYF
TGTGCCAGCAGCTTCGGCAGGGGCGAGTTGTACGAGCAGTACTTC
>-|TRBD1|TRBV13|TRBJ1-5
CASSLGPLRGSHSNQPQHF
TGTGCCAGCAGCTTAGGCCCCCTCAGGGGGTCACATAGCAATCAGCCCCAGCATTTT
>-|TRBD1|TRBV10-1|TRBJ1-2
CADTEGTENYGYTF
TGCGCCGATACGGAGGGGACAGAGAACTATGGCTACACCTTC
>-|TRBD1|TRBV19|TRBJ1-1
CASSWGPGGNTEAFF
TGTGCCAGTAGTTGGGGTCCAGGGGGCAATACTGAAGCTTTCTTT
>-|TRBD1|TRBV7-9|TRBJ2-3
CASSPKGTGEPLMRNF
TGTGCCAGCAGCCCAAAGGGGACAGGGGAACCCCTTATGAGAAATTTT
>-|-|TRBV11-2|TRBJ2-3
CASSLVGGGPDTQYF
TGTGCCAGCAGCTTAGTAGGGGGGGGACCAGATACGCAGTATTTT
>-|TRBD1|TRBV4-2|TRBJ1-3
CASSLPQGGRDTIYF
TGTGCCAGCAGCCTACCACAGGGGGGAAGGGACACCATATATTTT
>few|TRBD2|TRBV5-6|TRBJ2-1
CASSPRGLAPLVEQFF
TGTGCCAGCAGCCCGAGAGGACTAGCGCCTTTGGTGGAGCAGTTCTTC
>-|TRBD1|TRBV30|TRBJ2-6
CAWTRTGAGANVLTF
TGTGCCTGGACCAGGACAGGGGCTGGGGCCAACGTCCTGACTTTC
>-|TRBD2|TRBV7-8|TRBJ2-2
CVSSLAVSSGSHGELFF
TGTGTCAGCAGCTTAGCCGTTTCTAGCGGGAGTCACGGGGAGCTGTTTTTT
>-|TRBD1|TRBV7-8|TRBJ2-1
CASSLRRQGWTYNEQFF
TGTGCCAGCAGCTTACGCCGACAGGGCTGGACCTACAATGAGCAGTTCTTC
>once|-|TRBV5-6|TRBJ2-3
CASSFAGADTQYF
TGTGCCAGCAGCTTTGCAGGGGCAGATACGCAGTATTTT
>-|TRBD2|TRBV5-4|TRBJ2-1
CASSLGLAGNEQFF
TGTGCCAGCAGCTTGGGACTAGCGGGCAATGAGCAGTTCTTC
>-|TRBD1|TRBV7-9|TRBJ2-7
CASSFGQGASYEQYF
TGTGCCAGCAGCTTCGGACAGGGGGCGTCCTACGAGCAGTACTTC
>once|TRBD1|TRBV7-6|TRBJ1-2
CASSPGQGAVGYTF
TGTGCCAGCAGCCCCGGACAGGGGGCCGTCGGCTACACCTTC
>-|TRBD1|TRBV11-1|TRBJ2-1
CASSSAGGAGNEQFF
TGTGCCAGCAGCTCGGCAGGGGGCGCAGGGAATGAGCAGTTCTTC
>once|TRBD2|TRBV7-9|TRBJ2-2
CASSFTSGSYTGELFF
TGTGCCAGCAGCTTCACTAGCGGGAGCTACACCGGGGAGCTGTTTTTT
>-|-|TRBV28|TRBJ2-7
CASATLSGNYEQYF
TGTGCCAGCGCCACCCTTAGCGGAAACTACGAGCAGTACTTC
>-|TRBD1|TRBV6-4|TRBJ2-7
CASRGGQANDEQYF
TGTGCCAGCAGGGGGGGACAGGCGAATGACGAGCAGTACTTC
>-|TRBD1|TRBV7-8|TRBJ1-2
CASSLAWDRVYGYTF
TGTGCCAGCAGCTTAGCGTGGGACAGGGTATATGGCTACACCTTC
>-|-|TRBV11-2|TRBJ2-5
CASSPYQETQYF
TGTGCCAGCAGCCCCTACCAAGAGACCCAGTACTTC
>-|-|TRBV19|TRBJ2-3
CASSRNYPRTDTQYF
TGTGCCAGTAGTCGAAACTACCCCCGCACAGATACGCAGTATTTT
>-|-|TRBV11-1|TRBJ2-1
CASSSGGVAVSYNEQFF
TGTGCCAGCAGCTCCGGCGGGGTAGCGGTCTCCTACAATGAGCAGTTCTTC
>-|-|TRBV7-2|TRBJ1-5
CASSLGQGVGQPQHF
TGTGCCAGCAGCTTGGGGCAAGGTGTAGGTCAGCCCCAGCATTTT
>-|TRBD2|TRBV4-3|TRBJ2-3
CASSPTLSGLAGSDTQYF
TGCGCCAGCAGCCCCACCCTTTCGGGACTAGCGGGATCAGATACGCAGTATTTT
>-|-|TRBV6-1|TRBJ1-3
CASFRQVLSGNTIYF
TGTGCCAGCTTCAGGCAGGTTCTCTCTGGAAACACCATATATTTT
>-|-|TRBV5-6|TRBJ2-7
CASSFGLTSYEQYF
TGTGCCAGCAGCTTCGGACTGACCTCCTACGAGCAGTACTTC
>-|TRBD1|TRBV5-4|TRBJ2-7
CASSDPRQGAYEQYF
TGTGCCAGCAGCGACCCACGACAGGGTGCATACGAGCAGTACTTC
>-|TRBD1|TRBV4-3|TRBJ2-5
CASSQRTGGETQYF
TGCGCCAGCAGCCAGAGGACAGGGGGAGAGACCCAGTACTTC
>-|TRBD2|TRBV28|TRBJ2-7
CASIAGGTSYEQYF
TGTGCCAGCATAGCGGGAGGTACATCCTACGAGCAGTACTTC
>-|-|TRBV19|TRBJ2-4
CASGEDLAKNIQYF
TGTGCCAGCGGAGAAGATCTAGCCAAAAACATTCAGTACTTC
>-|-|TRBV10-3|TRBJ2-5
CAISGGTLGETQYF
TGTGCCATCAGTGGCGGGACCCTTGGGGAGACCCAGTACTTC
>-|TRBD2|TRBV5-1|TRBJ2-2
CASSLLAGLTGELFF
TGCGCCAGCAGCTTATTAGCGGGCCTCACCGGGGAGCTGTTTTTT
>-|-|TRBV2|TRBJ2-1
CASGKTILMDNEQFF
TGTGCCAGCGGAAAAACTATACTTATGGACAATGAGCAGTTCTTC
>-|TRBD2|TRBV6-5|TRBJ2-3
CATAGAGDTQYF
TGTGCCACCGCGGGAGCTGGAGATACGCAGTATTTT
>-|-|TRBV6-5|TRBJ1-2
CASSYLQGGGYTF
TGTGCCAGCAGTTACTTGCAGGGTGGCGGCTACACCTTC
>-|TRBD1|TRBV5-1|TRBJ1-1
CASSSRGITEAFF
TGCGCCAGCAGCTCCAGGGGGATCACTGAAGCTTTCTTT
>once|-|TRBV7-2|TRBJ1-2
CASSLTPGLWYGYTF
TGTGCCAGCAGCTTAACCCCAGGGCTATGGTATGGCTACACCTTC
>-|TRBD1|TRBV28|TRBJ2-7
CASSPPTNRGEQYF
TGTGCCAGCAGTCCACCCACCAACAGGGGCGAGCAGTACTTC
>-|-|TRBV5-1|TRBJ2-1
CASSLADREGNEQFF
TGCGCCAGCAGCTTGGCGGACAGGGAGGGGAATGAGCAGTTCTTC
>-|-|TRBV27|TRBJ2-7
CASSSLGVDEQYF
TGTGCCAGCAGTTCCCTGGGCGTCGACGAGCAGTACTTC